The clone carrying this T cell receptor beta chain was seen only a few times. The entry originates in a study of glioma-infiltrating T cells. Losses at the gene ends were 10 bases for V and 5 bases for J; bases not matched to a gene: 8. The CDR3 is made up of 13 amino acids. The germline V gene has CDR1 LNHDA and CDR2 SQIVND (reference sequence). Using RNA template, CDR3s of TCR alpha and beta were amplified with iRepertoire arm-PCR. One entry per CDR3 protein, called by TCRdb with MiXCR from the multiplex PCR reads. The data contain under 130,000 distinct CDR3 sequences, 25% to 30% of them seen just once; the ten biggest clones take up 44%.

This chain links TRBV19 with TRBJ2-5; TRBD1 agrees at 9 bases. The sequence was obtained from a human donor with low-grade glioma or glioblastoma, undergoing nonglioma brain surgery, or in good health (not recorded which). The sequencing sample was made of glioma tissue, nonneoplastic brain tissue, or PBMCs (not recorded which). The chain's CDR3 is CATTGGRDETQYF. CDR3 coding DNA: TGTGCCACTACAGGGGGCAGGGATGAGACCCAGTACTTC. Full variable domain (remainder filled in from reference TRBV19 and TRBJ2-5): DGGITQSPKYLFRKEGQNVTLSCEQNLNHDAMYWYRQDPGQGLRLIYYSQIVNDFQKGDIAEGYSVSREKKESFPLTVTSAQKNPTAFYLCATTGGRDETQYFGPGTRLLVL.